This T cell receptor (beta chain) was retrieved from a study of blood T cells in healthy people across ages. Study-level findings and limits: Versus aged donors, long-lived donors had higher diversity and more naive CD4+ cells.

The CDR3 totals 15 residues. V trimming: 5 bases; J trimming: 2 bases; junction bases outside the gene matches: 5. Germline V gene lookup returns CDR1 SEHNR and CDR2 FQNEAQ (reference sequence). With a J-beta primer mix and a sample-barcoded 5' primer, a second PCR ran about 6 to 11 cycles. TCRdb fed the 5' RACE reads into MiXCR, producing one record per CDR3 protein. This repertoire shows about 800,000 distinct CDR3 sequences, roughly 64% found once; its top ten account for 20% to 25%. Turning to this clonotype: What it recognizes is unknown.

This chain joins TRBV7-9 and TRBJ1-2; TRBD1 aligns across 10 bases. The receptor comes from a man aged 25 to 40 in good health. Specimen: blood. The CDR3: CASSPPGQGNYGYTF. As DNA, the CDR3 is TGTGCCAGCAGCCCTCCGGGACAGGGGAACTATGGCTACACCTTC.